These T cell receptor beta chains were read from a single sample in a study of CD8 T cells in Susac syndrome. MiXCR, run by TCRdb on the immunoSEQ multiplex PCR reads, gives a single entry per CDR3 protein. The table shows approximately 300,000 distinct CDR3 sequences, with 85% occurring only once. What was sequenced was CD8+ T cells from PBMCs. Every receptor here comes from a human donor with multiple sclerosis. The CDR3 runs from the conserved cysteine through the conserved F or W. Fields, in order: clone size, V gene, D gene, J gene, CDR3 DNA, CDR3 protein. D genes are given only for firm matches. Clone size is not always given. Where it is, it says once, few, many or a class for expanded clones.

few	TRBV5-6	-	TRBJ1-5	TGTGCCAGCAGCTTCTGGGTCTCCAATCAGCCCCAGCATTTT	CASSFWVSNQPQHF
-	TRBV29-1	-	TRBJ2-1	TGCAGCGTTGACGGCTACGGGAGACGGGATGAGCAGTTCTTC	CSVDGYGRRDEQFF
few	TRBV7-2	-	TRBJ2-7	TGTGCCAGCAGCTTAGGAGGACGGACCTACGAGCAGTACTTC	CASSLGGRTYEQYF
-	TRBV28	-	TRBJ2-1	TGTGCCAGCATAAGTAGCTCCTACAATGAGCAGTTCTTC	CASISSSYNEQFF
-	TRBV7-3	-	TRBJ1-5	TGTGCCAGCACTAAACCGGGGTTTGGTCAGCCCCAGCATTTT	CASTKPGFGQPQHF
-	TRBV6-2/TRBV6-3	-	TRBJ1-2	TGTGCCAGCAGTTACTCGTTCGCAGGGAACTATGGCTACACCTTC	CASSYSFAGNYGYTF
-	TRBV9	-	TRBJ2-7	TGTGCCAGCAGCGTAGGCGTAGGCTACGAGCAGTACTTC	CASSVGVGYEQYF
-	TRBV4-3	-	TRBJ1-1	TGCGCCAGCAGCCAAGATGGGGGGGCGGACACTGAAGCTTTCTTT	CASSQDGGADTEAFF
-	TRBV3-1	TRBD2	TRBJ2-1	TGTGCCAGCAGCCAAGCCCTAGCGGGACCAGCGGGTGAGCAGTTCTTC	CASSQALAGPAGEQFF
-	TRBV5-6	TRBD1	TRBJ2-1	TGTGCCAGCAGCTCCACAGGGGGTGGTTACAATGAGCAGTTCTTC	CASSSTGGGYNEQFF
-	TRBV10-3	-	TRBJ2-3	TGTGCCACGGACGGGGGAATGAGCACAGATACGCAGTATTTT	CATDGGMSTDTQYF
few	TRBV13	-	TRBJ1-1	TGTGCCAGCAGCTTGGGACGGCGGGGGCGCGCTGAAGCTTTCTTT	CASSLGRRGRAEAFF
-	TRBV29-1	-	TRBJ1-1	TGCAGCGGATACGGAGGTACCGCTGAAGCTTTCTTT	CSGYGGTAEAFF
-	TRBV7-9	-	TRBJ2-7	TGTGCCAGCAGCCAGATTGCCTACGAGCAGTACTTC	CASSQIAYEQYF
-	TRBV3-1	-	TRBJ1-1	TGTGCCAGCAGCCAAGTTGAGATCACTGAAGCTTTCTTT	CASSQVEITEAFF
-	TRBV11-2	-	TRBJ2-3	TGTGCCAGCAGCTTGGGCCATAGCACAGATACGCAGTATTTT	CASSLGHSTDTQYF
-	TRBV2	-	TRBJ2-6	TGTGCCAGCACTCCTGACAGGAACTCCCAAACCAACGTCCTGACTTTC	CASTPDRNSQTNVLTF
-	TRBV15	TRBD2	TRBJ2-3	TGTGCCACCAGCAGCGACCCGGCGGGGACTAGCGGGACCACAGATACGCAGTATTTT	CATSSDPAGTSGTTDTQYF
few	TRBV19	TRBD1	TRBJ2-7	TGTGCCAGTAGCCCGGCGACAGGGGCGTACGAGCAGTACTTC	CASSPATGAYEQYF
-	TRBV30	TRBD1	TRBJ2-7	TGTGCCTCCGTAGACAGGGATGCCTACGAGCAGTACTTC	CASVDRDAYEQYF
-	TRBV4-3	TRBD1	TRBJ1-2	TGCGCCAGCAGCCAAGATCGGCAGGGGGTCTATGGCTACACCTTC	CASSQDRQGVYGYTF
-	TRBV6-1	-	TRBJ2-7	TGTGCCAGCACGGGGTCGGAACAGAATACCTACGAGCAGTACTTC	CASTGSEQNTYEQYF